This entry is about one T cell receptor (beta chain). The V and J ends lost 5 bases and 7 bases, in that order; junction bases with no gene match: 14. This CDR3 is built from 17 residues. The germline V gene has CDR1 MNHNY and CDR2 SVGAGI (reference sequence). Assay used: immunoSEQ multiplex PCR; TCRdb lists only in-frame clones, some missing. The sample includes 150,000 or so clones, 80% to 90% seen only once; the top ten take around 8%. These data belong to a study of blood T cell repertoires in COVID-19. This sequence originates from a woman between 55 and 75 years old with COVID-19, enrolled during active disease. The sequenced sample was peripheral blood. The chain carries TRBV6-6 and TRBJ2-4, with 10 bases aligning to TRBD1. The CDR3 bases are TGTGCCAGCAGTCGTCGACAGGGGGCAGCGGGTGAGAACATTCAGTACTTC. Translating it yields CASSRRQGAAGENIQYF.